Included here is one T cell receptor beta chain sequence, with context. This clone was counted between two and nine times. The target of this receptor is not known. No per-base quality is available; no much larger clone lies one base away. The CDR3 has 12 amino acids, counting the end cysteine and phenylalanine. The kept DNA is CDR3 alone, 36 bases in frame from the first base. CDR1 and CDR2 (MGHRA, YSYEKL) derive from the germline V gene. A distance of 10 bases separates the germline ends of V and J, which lose 1 base and 10 bases respectively. The collaborating institutions used their own protocols to collect whole blood in K2EDTA tubes. For TCRbeta analysis, collaborators shipped samples in one of three forms: frozen whole blood, isolated PBMCs, or DNA extracted from either of those sample types. The source of the sample is a study of blood T cell repertoires in COVID-19 (dated by TCRdb to between 2020 and 2021). Some background on the complete study: Samples from collaborators originated in the United States, Italy and Spain and spanned both the acute and convalescent phases of COVID-19. The sample metadata nearly always contained a de-identified subject ID, COVID-19 status, age in years and sex. Where available, HLA class I and class II types were taken from metadata supplied by the sample provider and were not determined by assay-based typing. The material from the prospective study consisted of cDNA or gDNA derived from T cells, B-cell-depleted T cells, or PBMCs. The repertoires were released in a freely available public database intended as a resource for research on the immune response to SARS-CoV-2. The dataset comprised deeply sampled blood TCRbeta repertoires from subjects exposed to, actively infected with, or recovered from COVID-19. The samples were drawn from the first 160 participants of the ongoing ImmuneRACE study and from some 1,300 subjects provided by 6 global collaborators. The investigation overall reported the following: The amount of clinical and demographic metadata varied by source and participant and was provided uncurated.

The immunoSEQ Assay, a bias-controlled multiplex PCR, was used to amplify TCRbeta CDR3 regions from genomic DNA. On the authors' methods: The number of nucleated cells in each sample was estimated by amplification of reference gene primers within the assay. To quantify the absolute abundance of each unique TCRbeta CDR3 rearrangement, sequence reads were collapsed and filtered. For each sample, productive Simpson clonality was calculated as the square root of Simpson's diversity index over productive rearrangements. TCRdb holds this immuneACCESS table with in-frame rearrangements only. Some clones are missing; in checked studies, unresolved V genes explain under half, and the rest has no known cause. That table furnishes V, J and clone size, whereas the DNA furnished D and trimming. The sample profile shows 150,000 to 200,000 clones; approximately 86% of them were found once. Of the sample, 2.5% to 3% falls within the top ten clones.

The rearrangement combines TRBV4-1 with TRBJ1-1, with TRBD1 perhaps the D gene, on 5 matching bases. The TCR sequence derives from a woman in her twenties or thirties with active or convalescent COVID-19. The sample comprised peripheral blood. This receptor carries the CDR3 CASSQVQGPAFF. The DNA sequence is TGCGCCAGCAGCCAAGTCCAGGGCCCAGCTTTCTTT.